This T cell receptor beta chain was documented in a study of shared clonotypes between healthy human individuals. Overall study context: Each donor contributed plates that comprised three CD4 naive, three CD4 memory, two CD8 naive and one CD8 memory.

Each subset's genomic DNA was split evenly across several immunoSEQ plates. The repertoire was sequenced with immunoSEQ multiplex PCR; TCRdb's copy has only in-frame clones and lacks some. The sample consists of about a million clones, around 76% of them appearing once. The CDR3 spans 17 residues. The chain joins TRBV21-1 to TRBJ1-5; the D segment call TRBD1 is taken from the table without a DNA check. TRBV21-1 is shown as a pseudogene. Sequencing was carried out using memory CD4+ T cells sorted from blood. Subset defined: CD45RA-negative fraction. This clonotype was obtained from a man between 18 and 35 years old in good health. The CDR3 DNA sequence: TGTGCCAGCAGCCGAAAACAGGTTACTTGGGGCAATCAGCCCCAGCATTTT. Protein: CASSRKQVTWGNQPQHF.